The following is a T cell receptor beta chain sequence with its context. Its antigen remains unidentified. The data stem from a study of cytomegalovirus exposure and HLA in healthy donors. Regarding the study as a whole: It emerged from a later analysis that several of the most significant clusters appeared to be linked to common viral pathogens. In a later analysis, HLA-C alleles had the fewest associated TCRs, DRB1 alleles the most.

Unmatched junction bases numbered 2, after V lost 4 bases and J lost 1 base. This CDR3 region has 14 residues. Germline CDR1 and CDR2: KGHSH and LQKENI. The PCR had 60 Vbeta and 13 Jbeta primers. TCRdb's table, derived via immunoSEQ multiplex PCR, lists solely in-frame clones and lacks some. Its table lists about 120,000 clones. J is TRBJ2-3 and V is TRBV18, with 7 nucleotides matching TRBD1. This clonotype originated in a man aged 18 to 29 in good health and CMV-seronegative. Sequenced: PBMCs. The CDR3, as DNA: TGTGCCAGCTCACTCGGACAGGGCACAGATACGCAGTATTTT. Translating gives CASSLGQGTDTQYF.